The clone carrying this T cell receptor (beta chain) was recorded once. These data are taken from a study of blood T cell repertoires in COVID-19. Germline V gene sequence: CDR1 SGHKS, CDR2 YYEKEE (reference sequence). The V and J ends lost 4 bases and 4 bases, in that order; junction bases with no gene match: 7. The CDR3 has 15 residues. Clones were sequenced by immunoSEQ multiplex PCR, and TCRdb holds only the in-frame ones, with some missing. The top ten hold roughly 1% of the sample, which has about 350,000 clones, less than 90% seen once. Everyone who took part was roughly 18 to 89 years old, and they came from about two dozen US areas. The study assigned cohorts using participant-reported clinical history.

Sequencing was performed on PBMCs or T cells enriched from blood (not recorded which). This sequence joins TRBV5-5 and TRBJ1-4; 7 bases align to TRBD1. The source is a woman aged 25 to 45 who had recovered from COVID-19. CDR3 nucleotide sequence: TGTGCCAGCAGCGGAAGGACAGGCATTAATGAAAAACTGTTTTTT. Protein sequence: CASSGRTGINEKLFF.